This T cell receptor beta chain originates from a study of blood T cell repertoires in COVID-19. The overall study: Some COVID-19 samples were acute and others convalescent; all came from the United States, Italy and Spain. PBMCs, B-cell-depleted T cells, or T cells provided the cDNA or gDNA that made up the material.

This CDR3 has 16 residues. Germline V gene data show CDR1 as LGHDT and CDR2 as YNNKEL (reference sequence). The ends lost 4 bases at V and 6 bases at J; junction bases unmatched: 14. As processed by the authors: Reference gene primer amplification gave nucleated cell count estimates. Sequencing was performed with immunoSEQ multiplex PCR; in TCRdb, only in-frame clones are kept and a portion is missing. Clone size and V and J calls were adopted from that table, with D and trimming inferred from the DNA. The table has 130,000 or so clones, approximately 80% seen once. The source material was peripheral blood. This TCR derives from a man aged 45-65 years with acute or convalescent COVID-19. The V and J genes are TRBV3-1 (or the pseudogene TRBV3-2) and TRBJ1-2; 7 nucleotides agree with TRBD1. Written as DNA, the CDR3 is TGTGCCAGCAGCCTAGAGGGGACAGCCGCGTTGAATGGCTACACCTTC. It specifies CASSLEGTAALNGYTF.